One and the same sample provided the 22 T cell receptor beta chains below, sequenced in a study of cytomegalovirus exposure and HLA in healthy donors. PCR used 60 Vbeta primers and 13 Jbeta primers. TCRdb's copy holds only in-frame clones and misses some; the assay was immunoSEQ multiplex PCR. The table lists more than 150,000 clones, around four fifths of them singletons. Sequencing input: PBMCs. These receptors were obtained from a woman aged 18-29 years in good health and CMV-seronegative.

The chain carries TRBV7-6 and TRBJ2-1; 7 nucleotides align to TRBD2. Looked up from germline, CDR1 is SGHVS and CDR2 is FNYEAQ. The CDR3 spans 16 residues. Trimming took 1 base from V and 3 from J; bases not matched to a gene: 6. CDR3 DNA sequence: TGTGCCAGCAGCTTAGGGAAGAGCGGGGACTACAATGAGCAGTTCTTC. Amino acids: CASSLGKSGDYNEQFF.

The genes are TRBV5-1 and TRBJ1-1, with TRBD1 matching 9 bases. J was trimmed by 8 bases and V by 0 bases; bases with no gene match: 5. The CDR3 has 14 amino acids. The germline CDR1 and CDR2 sequences are SGHRS and YFSETQ. The CDR3 DNA is TGCGCCAGCAGCTTGGCCCGGACAGGGGACGAAGCTTTCTTT. Translating gives CASSLARTGDEAFF.

This clone has a handful of counts. The rearrangement uses TRBV5-1 and TRBJ1-5; D not certain. The CDR3 length is 14 residues. Trimming pared 2 bases from V and 8 bases from J, leaving 14 bases between. CDR1 is SGHRS and CDR2 is YFSETQ in the germline V gene. CDR3 nucleotide sequence: TGCGCCAGCAGCTTAGGAGGCCTGGGAAAGCCCCAGCATTTT. Protein: CASSLGGLGKPQHF.

The CDR3: CASTRPPGAHGYTF. CDR3 nucleotides: TGTGCCAGCACCCGCCCCCCAGGGGCCCATGGCTACACCTTC. V gene TRBV27 combines with J gene TRBJ1-2; tentative D call: TRBD1 (6 bases). The CDR3 runs 14 residues. V was trimmed by 7 bases and J by 6 bases, leaving 18 bases between them. Germline V gene sequence: CDR1 MNHEY, CDR2 SMNVEV (reference sequence).

The chain joins TRBV5-1 to TRBJ2-1; maybe TRBD1 (5 bases). Germline CDR1 reads SGHRS; CDR2 reads YFSETQ. Trimming removed 3 bases at V and 8 bases at J, with 9 bases between. This CDR3 region has 12 residues. CDR3 DNA sequence: TGCGCCAGCAGCTCAACAGGTCATGAGCAGTTCTTC. The encoded protein is CASSSTGHEQFF.

The J gene is TRBJ1-1, the V gene TRBV28; no clear D gene. The germline V gene encodes CDR1 MDHEN and CDR2 SYDVKM. Trimming cost V 3 bases and J 0 bases, with 11 bases left between them. The CDR3 sequence is 15 residues long. CDR3 nucleotides: TGTGCCAGCAGTTTCAAGAGTTTTTTGAACACTGAAGCTTTCTTT. It is translated as CASSFKSFLNTEAFF.

The chain uses TRBV5-1 and TRBJ1-3, with 7 bases identical to TRBD1. CDR3 length: 13 residues. Germline V gene data show CDR1 as SGHRS and CDR2 as YFSETQ. V was clipped by 4 bases and J by 7 bases; unmatched bases: 5. The CDR3 sequence: CASSRETGNTIYF. In nucleotides, the CDR3 is TGCGCCAGCAGCCGTGAGACAGGGAACACCATATATTTT. The variable domain in full, with the rest retrieved from reference TRBV5-1 and TRBJ1-3, is KAGVTQTPRYLIKTRGQQVTLSCSPISGHRSVSWYQQTPGQGLQFLFEYFSETQRNKGNFPGRFSGRQFSNSRSEMNVSTLELGDSALYLCASSRETGNTIYFGEGSWLTVV.

The V and J genes are TRBV7-9 and TRBJ2-1, with a possible D match to TRBD1 (8 bases). Germline-derived CDR1 and CDR2 are SEHNR and FQNEAQ (reference sequence). V dropped 5 bases and J dropped 7 bases, with 18 bases sitting between them. The CDR3 covers 15 residues. The CDR3 reads CASSPQDREGNEQFF. The CDR3 nucleotides read TGTGCCAGCAGCCCCCAGGACAGGGAGGGGAATGAGCAGTTCTTC.

This sequence joins TRBV6-1 and TRBJ1-1; D uncertain. The CDR3 runs to 13 residues. The V end lost 4 bases, the J end lost 1 base, and 7 bases lay between the germline ends. Germline V gene data show CDR1 as MNHNS and CDR2 as SASEGT. The CDR3 protein is CASSALPNTEAFF. The CDR3 DNA sequence: TGTGCCAGCAGTGCGCTACCGAACACTGAAGCTTTCTTT.

This chain joins TRBV6-6 and TRBJ2-3, with D possibly TRBD1 on 5 matching bases. Between the trimmed V and J ends, which lost 0 bases and 5 bases, there was a span of 6 bases. The CDR3 has 13 amino acids. Germline V CDR1 and CDR2: MNHNY, SVGAGI (reference sequence). The CDR3 bases are TGTGCCAGCAGTTACTCGGGGCTAGATACGCAGTATTTT. Translating it yields CASSYSGLDTQYF.

The chain links TRBV5-1 to TRBJ2-1; 8 bases map to TRBD2. This CDR3 comprises 16 residues. Germline V gene sequence: CDR1 SGHRS, CDR2 YFSETQ. V trimming: 4 bases; J trimming: 4 bases; junction bases outside the gene matches: 10. In DNA form, the CDR3 reads TGCGCCAGCAGCCCGGGATCGGGGGGGGTATACAATGAGCAGTTCTTC. Residues: CASSPGSGGVYNEQFF.

This clone was observed a single time. This chain uses TRBV10-2 with TRBJ1-3; possibly TRBD1 for D (5 bases). The CDR3 length is 13 residues. Trimming left V 2 bases short and J 4 bases short, with 6 bases between. In germline, CDR1 is WSHSY, CDR2 SAAADI. The CDR3 spells CASSEGQGNTIYF. CDR3 nucleotide sequence: TGCGCCAGCAGTGAGGGACAAGGAAACACCATATATTTT.

This chain links TRBV6-5 with TRBJ2-7, with TRBD1 as a possible D gene (8 bases). V shed 4 bases and J shed 4 bases, with 17 bases lying between them. Germline assignment: CDR1 MNHEY and CDR2 SVGAGI. The CDR3 runs to 15 residues. CDR3 bases: TGTGCCAGCAGTTCCCATGGACAGGGAGGGTACGAGCAGTACTTC. Protein sequence: CASSSHGQGGYEQYF.

For the CDR3, the DNA is TGTGCCAGCAGGGAGGACAGGGGACGCAATCAGCCCCAGCATTTT. Translating gives CASREDRGRNQPQHF. The chain recombines TRBV6-5 with TRBJ1-5; 9 bases align to TRBD1. The CDR3 contains 15 residues. Germline CDR1 and CDR2: MNHEY and SVGAGI. V lost 6 bases, J lost 2 bases, and 5 bases stayed unmatched.

This clone appeared once. In the same sample, other DNA sequences code for this CDR3. The genes are TRBV2 and TRBJ2-1, with a weak D call TRBD2 (5 bases). The V gene's germline CDR1 is SNHLY and CDR2 FYNNEI. The CDR3 runs to 14 residues. The V end was cut by 1 base, the J end by 6 bases, with 10 bases between. The CDR3: CASSEVLAGNEQFF. CDR3 DNA sequence: TGTGCCAGCAGTGAAGTTCTAGCTGGCAATGAGCAGTTCTTC.

This chain uses TRBV5-1 with TRBJ2-1; D is ambiguous. CDR1 is SGHRS, CDR2 YFSETQ, per germline. The CDR3 is 12 residues long. V was pared by 4 bases and J by 7 bases, with 9 bases between. CDR3 nucleotides: TGCGCCAGCAGCACCGGAGTTAATGAGCAGTTCTTC. As protein: CASSTGVNEQFF.

This rearrangement joins TRBV2 to TRBJ1-1; a weak D match, TRBD1 (6 bases). Trimming stripped 5 bases from V and 1 base from J, with 8 bases between. The CDR3 loop spans 13 amino acids. CDR1 is SNHLY and CDR2 is FYNNEI in the germline V gene. The CDR3 DNA is TGTGCCAGCAGTCAACAGGGGAACACTGAAGCTTTCTTT. It translates to CASSQQGNTEAFF.

The chain employs TRBV18 and TRBJ1-1; 8 bases agree with TRBD1. The CDR3 extends over 13 amino acids. The germline V gene encodes CDR1 KGHSH and CDR2 LQKENI. After removal of 2 bases from V and 11 bases from J, the junction contained 7 bases not matched to a gene. CDR3 protein: CASSPKTGERAFF. The CDR3, as DNA: TGTGCCAGCTCACCAAAGACAGGGGAACGCGCTTTCTTT.

This clone has a single count. The chain combines TRBV19 with TRBJ1-2; 7 bases map to TRBD1. Trimming at V came to 8 bases and at J to 0 bases, leaving 3 bases not matched to a gene. Germline values: CDR1 LNHDA, CDR2 SQIVND (reference sequence). The CDR3 extends over 13 amino acids. The CDR3 bases are TGTGCCAGTTGGGACAGATCTAACTATGGCTACACCTTC. The encoded protein is CASWDRSNYGYTF.

In its sample, this clone was seen a few times. The chain couples TRBV25-1 to TRBJ2-4, with a weak D call TRBD1 (5 bases). CDR3 length: 14 amino acids. V gave up 0 bases and J gave up 8 bases, with 11 bases separating them. Germline values: CDR1 MGHDK, CDR2 SYGVNS. The DNA of the CDR3 is TGTGCCAGCAGTGAATATAGCACAGGCCACATTCAGTACTTC. Its protein is CASSEYSTGHIQYF.

This rearrangement joins TRBV28 to TRBJ1-1, with a weak D call TRBD1 (6 bases). With 11 bases removed from V and 11 bases from J, the gap between germline ends came to 24 bases. The CDR3 runs to 13 residues. CDR1 MDHEN and CDR2 SYDVKM come from the germline V gene. CDR3 residues: CAGRRGLERWAFF. CDR3 nucleotide sequence: TGTGCCGGCCGGCGGGGGCTTGAGCGATGGGCTTTCTTT. Drawing the rest from reference TRBV28 and TRBJ1-1, the complete variable domain is DVKVTQSSRYLVKRTGEKVFLECVQDMDHENMFWYRQDPGLGLRLIYFSYDVKMKEKGDIPEGYSVSREKKERFSLILESASTNQTSMYLCAGRRGLERWAFFGQGTRLTVV.

The V gene is TRBV6-1, the J gene TRBJ2-7; TRBD2 is a possible D gene (5 bases). Germline V gives CDR1 MNHNS, CDR2 SASEGT. The CDR3 length is 11 residues. The germline V and J ends were trimmed by 5 bases and 7 bases, with 9 bases remaining between them. The CDR3: CASSLRREQYF. The CDR3, as DNA: TGTGCCAGCAGTTTAAGGAGGGAGCAGTACTTC.